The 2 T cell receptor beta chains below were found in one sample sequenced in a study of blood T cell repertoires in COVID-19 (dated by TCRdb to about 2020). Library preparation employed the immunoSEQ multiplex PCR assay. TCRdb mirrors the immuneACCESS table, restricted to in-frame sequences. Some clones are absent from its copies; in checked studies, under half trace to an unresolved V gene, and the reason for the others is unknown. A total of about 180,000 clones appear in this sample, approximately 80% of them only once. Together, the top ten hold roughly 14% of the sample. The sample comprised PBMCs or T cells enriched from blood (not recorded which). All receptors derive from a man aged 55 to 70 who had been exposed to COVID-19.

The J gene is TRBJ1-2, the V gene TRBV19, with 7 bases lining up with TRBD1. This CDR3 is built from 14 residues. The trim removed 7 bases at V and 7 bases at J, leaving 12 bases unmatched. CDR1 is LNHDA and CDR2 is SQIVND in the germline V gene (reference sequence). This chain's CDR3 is CASNTGGGFGGYTF. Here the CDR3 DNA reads TGTGCCAGTAATACAGGAGGGGGCTTCGGTGGCTACACCTTC.

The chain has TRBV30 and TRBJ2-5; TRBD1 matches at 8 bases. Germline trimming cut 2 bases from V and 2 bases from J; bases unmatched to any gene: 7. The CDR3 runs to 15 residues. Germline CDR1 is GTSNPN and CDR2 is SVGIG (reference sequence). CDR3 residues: CAWSPFDRGQETQYF. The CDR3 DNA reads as TGTGCCTGGAGTCCCTTCGACAGGGGTCAAGAGACCCAGTACTTC.